The TCR beta chain described here comes from a study of shared clonotypes between healthy human individuals. Trimming cost V 2 bases and J 0 bases, with 8 bases left between them. The CDR3 is 15 amino acids. Per the germline V gene, CDR1 is LNHDA and CDR2 is SQIVND (reference sequence). Repertoires were generated with immunoSEQ multiplex PCR, while TCRdb's copy carries only in-frame clones and drops some. The sample shows about 2.4 million clones, more than 80% of them seen only once. A word on this clone: The sample contains more than one DNA sequence encoding this CDR3.

The chain employs TRBV19 and TRBJ1-5; D remains unclear. This TCR was recovered from a man aged 18 to 29 in good health. Sequencing used naive CD4+ T cells sorted from blood. Documented subset: CD45RA+ positively selected. The DNA for the CDR3 is TGTGCCAGTAGTATAACAGCCTATAGCAATCAGCCCCAGCATTTT. Its protein product is CASSITAYSNQPQHF.